A few counts support the clone carrying this TCR beta chain. This record comes from a study of blood T cell repertoires in COVID-19. Study background: Samples representing acute and convalescent COVID-19 were sourced from the United States, Italy and Spain. PBMCs, B-cell-depleted T cells, or T cells were the source of the cDNA or gDNA that made up the material.

TCRdb's table, derived via immunoSEQ multiplex PCR, lists solely in-frame clones and lacks some. In the table there are some 170,000 clones, 78% of which are singletons. Grouping used clinical history reported by participants in a survey and questionnaire. The CDR3 contains 16 residues. The trim removed 6 bases at V and 4 bases at J, leaving 13 bases unmatched. Germline V gene data show CDR1 as SGHRS and CDR2 as YFSETQ. Sequencing was carried out using PBMCs or T cells enriched from blood (not recorded which). This chain connects TRBV5-1 to TRBJ2-3; 8 bases align to TRBD2. The clonotype originates from a woman aged 45-59 years who had recovered from COVID-19. CDR3 protein: CASIHQAGVTADTQYF. DNA for the CDR3: TGCGCCAGCATTCATCAAGCGGGAGTCACAGCAGATACGCAGTATTTT. The full variable domain, with the rest looked up from reference TRBV5-1 and TRBJ2-3, is KAGVTQTPRYLIKTRGQQVTLSCSPISGHRSVSWYQQTPGQGLQFLFEYFSETQRNKGNFPGRFSGRQFSNSRSEMNVSTLELGDSALYLCASIHQAGVTADTQYFGPGTRLTVL.